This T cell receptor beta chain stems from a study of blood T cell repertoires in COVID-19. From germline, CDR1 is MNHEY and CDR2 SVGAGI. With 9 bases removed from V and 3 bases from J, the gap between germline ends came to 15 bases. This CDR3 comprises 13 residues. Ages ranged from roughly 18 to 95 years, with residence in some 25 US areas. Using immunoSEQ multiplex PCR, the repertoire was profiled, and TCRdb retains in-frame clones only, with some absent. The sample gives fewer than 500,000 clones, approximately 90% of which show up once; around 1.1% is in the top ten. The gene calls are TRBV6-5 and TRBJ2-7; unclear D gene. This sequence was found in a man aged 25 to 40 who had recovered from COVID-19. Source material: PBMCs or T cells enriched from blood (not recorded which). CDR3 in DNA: TGTGCCAGTATCCAGGCAGGAAGCTACGAGCAGTACTTC. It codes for CASIQAGSYEQYF.